This T cell receptor (beta chain) was identified during a study of CD8 T cells in Susac syndrome. With random hexamers, reverse transcription was performed on about 0.5 to 1 ug of RNA. The TCR beta CDR3 was amplified by immunoSEQ multiplex PCR across 54 Vbeta, 13 Jbeta. TCRdb used MiXCR to reprocess the immunoSEQ multiplex PCR reads, holding one entry per CDR3 protein. Among around 140,000 distinct CDR3 sequences listed, 80% to 85% were seen once. Germline loops: CDR1 SEHNR, CDR2 FQNEAQ (reference sequence). The CDR3 is 13 residues long. The study, taken as a whole, reports: In its TCR sequencing and HLA analysis, the study acknowledged that the number of individuals was relatively small.

This clonotype was seen only a few times. What it recognizes is unknown. TEMRA cells were FACS-enriched, while CD8+ and CD4+ T cells were negatively isolated. The sequenced sample was CD8+ T cells from PBMCs. This sequence was found in a human donor with multiple sclerosis. The genes are TRBV7-9 and TRBJ2-5; 8 bases align to TRBD2. CDR3 sequence reads: CALRGRYGETQYF. The CDR3 DNA follows: TGTGCTCTTCGCGGGAGGTACGGAGAGACCCAGTACTTC.